This entry is about one T cell receptor beta chain. The antigen remains undetermined. V lost 3 bases to trimming and J lost 2 bases; unmatched junction nucleotides: 7. The CDR3 covers 17 residues. Germline V gene data show CDR1 as SGHAT and CDR2 as FQDESV (reference sequence). The data were taken from a study of cytomegalovirus exposure and HLA in healthy donors. Overall study context: In a later analysis, it was reported that the roughly 120 validation repertoires had been produced on the same platform as the roughly 700 repertoires belonging to the first cohort.

Donors came from a validation cohort of 90 to 150 subjects, distinct from the first 666-subject cohort. Here immunoSEQ multiplex PCR was the method, and the copy in TCRdb shows in-frame clones only, minus some. The sample holds under 200,000 clones, 75% to 95% seen once. Points from the study as a whole: Cytomegalovirus status was reportedly diagnosed by the classifier with high sensitivity and specificity. Cytomegalovirus association was listed for under 200 TCR beta chains.

The chain recombines TRBV11-1 with TRBJ2-1, with 10 bases fitting TRBD2. Sequences were obtained from PBMCs. The receptor was isolated from a woman aged 18 to 35 in good health and CMV-seropositive. This CDR3 is CASSLASGSLTYNEQFF. The CDR3 DNA sequence: TGTGCCAGCAGCTTGGCTAGCGGGAGTCTCACCTACAATGAGCAGTTCTTC.